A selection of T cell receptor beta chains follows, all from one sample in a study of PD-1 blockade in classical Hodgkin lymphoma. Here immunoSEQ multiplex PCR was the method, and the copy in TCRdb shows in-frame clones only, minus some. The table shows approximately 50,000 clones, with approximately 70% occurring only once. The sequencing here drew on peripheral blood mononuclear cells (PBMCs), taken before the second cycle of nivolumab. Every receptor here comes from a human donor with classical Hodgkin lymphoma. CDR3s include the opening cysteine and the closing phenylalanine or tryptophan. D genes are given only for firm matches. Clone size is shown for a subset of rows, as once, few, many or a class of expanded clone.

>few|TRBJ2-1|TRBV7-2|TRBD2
TGTGCCAGCAGCCTAGCGGGACGAGATGAGCAGTTCTTC
CASSLAGRDEQFF
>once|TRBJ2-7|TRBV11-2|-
TGTGCCAGCAGTCGGAGGCGACAGGACTACGAGCAGTACTTC
CASSRRRQDYEQYF
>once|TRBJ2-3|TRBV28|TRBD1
TGTGCCAGCTCAGGGGGTTCGAGCACAGATACGCAGTATTTT
CASSGGSSTDTQYF
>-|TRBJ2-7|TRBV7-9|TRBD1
TGTGCCAGCAGCTTACTCGGACAGGCGGGCGAGCAGTACTTC
CASSLLGQAGEQYF
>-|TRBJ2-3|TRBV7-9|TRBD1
TGTGCCACACCCCGGGGACAGGGGGCAGATACGCAGTATTTT
CATPRGQGADTQYF
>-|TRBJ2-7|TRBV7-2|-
TGTGCCAGCAGCTTAATGGGCGAGCAGTACTTC
CASSLMGEQYF
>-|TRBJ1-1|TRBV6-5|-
TGTGCCAGCAGCCCACTCTTAGTCAACACTGAAGCTTTCTTT
CASSPLLVNTEAFF
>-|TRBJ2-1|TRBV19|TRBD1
TGTGCCAGTAGCCCGGACAGGGGTGGATCCTTTGGGTTCTTC
CASSPDRGGSFGFF
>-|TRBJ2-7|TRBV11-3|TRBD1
TGTGCCAGCAGCCCACGTGGGACAGGGGGATACGAGCAGTACTTC
CASSPRGTGGYEQYF
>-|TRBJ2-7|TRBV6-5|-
TGTGCCAGCAGGCTAGGGGCCGAGCAGTACTTC
CASRLGAEQYF
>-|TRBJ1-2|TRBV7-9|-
TGTGCCAGCAGCTCCCAGGGTACTACCGATGGCTACACCTTC
CASSSQGTTDGYTF
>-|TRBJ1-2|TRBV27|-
TGTGCCAGCAGTTTAAACAGGGAAGGCTATGGCTACACCTTC
CASSLNREGYGYTF
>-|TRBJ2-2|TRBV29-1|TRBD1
TGCAGCGTTGTCCTAAACAGGGGGCCCTCGGGCACCGGGGAGCTGTTTTTT
CSVVLNRGPSGTGELFF
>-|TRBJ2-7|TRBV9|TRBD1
TGTGCCAGCAGTGAACAGACAGGGGGATCCTACGAGCAGTACTTC
CASSEQTGGSYEQYF
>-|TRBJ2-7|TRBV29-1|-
TGCAGCGTTTGGTCCGGCAGCTCCTACGAGCAGTACTTC
CSVWSGSSYEQYF
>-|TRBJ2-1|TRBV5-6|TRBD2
TGTGCCAGCAGCCTTGGACTAGCGGGAGTTGGAGAGCAGTTCTTC
CASSLGLAGVGEQFF
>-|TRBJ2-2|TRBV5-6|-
TGTGCCAGCAGCTTGTGGCGGAACACCGGGGAGCTGTTTTTT
CASSLWRNTGELFF
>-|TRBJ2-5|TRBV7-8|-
TGTGCCAGCAGCCCGACAGAGATCCAAGAGACCCAGTACTTC
CASSPTEIQETQYF
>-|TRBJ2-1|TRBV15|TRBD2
TGTGCCACCAGATTAGCGGGAGGGGACAATGAGCAGTTCTTC
CATRLAGGDNEQFF
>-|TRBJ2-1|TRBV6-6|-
TGTGCCAGCAGTCCGGGCCTTTTACGGAATGAGCAGTTCTTC
CASSPGLLRNEQFF
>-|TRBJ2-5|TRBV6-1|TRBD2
TGTGCCACCCAGCCGGGGGGACAAGAGACCCAGTACTTC
CATQPGGQETQYF
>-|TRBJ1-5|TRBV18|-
TGTGCCAGCTCACCACCGATGGGAAGGGGACTTCAGCCCCAGCATTTT
CASSPPMGRGLQPQHF
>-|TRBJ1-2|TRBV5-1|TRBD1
TGCGCCAGCAGAGTCGGACAGGGGGCCGATGCTAACTATGGCTACACCTTC
CASRVGQGADANYGYTF
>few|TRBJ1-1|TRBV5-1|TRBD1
TGCGCCAGCAGCTTTGGGGACAGGGCCACTGAAGCTTTCTTT
CASSFGDRATEAFF
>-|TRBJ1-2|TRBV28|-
TGTGCCAGCAGCCCCGCTGGGGGCTATGGCTACACCTTC
CASSPAGGYGYTF
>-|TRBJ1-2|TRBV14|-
TGTGCCAGCAGCCAGGACAGAAACTATGGCTACACCTTC
CASSQDRNYGYTF
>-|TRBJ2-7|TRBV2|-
TGTGCCAGCAGTCCCATGGCGGGGTACTCCTACGAGCAGTACTTC
CASSPMAGYSYEQYF
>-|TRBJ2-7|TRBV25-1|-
TGTGCCAGCCCTGCAGCGAGGCACTACGAGCAGTACTTC
CASPAARHYEQYF
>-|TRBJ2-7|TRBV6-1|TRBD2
TGTGCCAGCAGTGAAAAAGCGGGGGGCCTATACGAGCAGTACTTC
CASSEKAGGLYEQYF
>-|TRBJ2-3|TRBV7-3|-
TGTGCCAGCAGCTTAGGGGGCATCGGCACAGATACGCAGTATTTT
CASSLGGIGTDTQYF
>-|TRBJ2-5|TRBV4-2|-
TGTGCCAGCAGCCAAGATGTTTCGGGCCAAGAGGCCCAGTACTTC
CASSQDVSGQEAQYF
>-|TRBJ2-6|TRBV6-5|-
TGTGCCAGCAGTTACTCTTGGGTAACTGGGGCCAACGTCCCGACTTTC
CASSYSWVTGANVPTF
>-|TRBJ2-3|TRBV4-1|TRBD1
TGCGCCAGCAGCCAAAGGGGACAGGGGCCTAGCACAGATACGCAGTATTTT
CASSQRGQGPSTDTQYF
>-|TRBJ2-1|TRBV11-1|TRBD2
TGTGCCAGCAGCTTTCTAGCGGGAGTACTTTACAATGAGCAGTTCTTC
CASSFLAGVLYNEQFF